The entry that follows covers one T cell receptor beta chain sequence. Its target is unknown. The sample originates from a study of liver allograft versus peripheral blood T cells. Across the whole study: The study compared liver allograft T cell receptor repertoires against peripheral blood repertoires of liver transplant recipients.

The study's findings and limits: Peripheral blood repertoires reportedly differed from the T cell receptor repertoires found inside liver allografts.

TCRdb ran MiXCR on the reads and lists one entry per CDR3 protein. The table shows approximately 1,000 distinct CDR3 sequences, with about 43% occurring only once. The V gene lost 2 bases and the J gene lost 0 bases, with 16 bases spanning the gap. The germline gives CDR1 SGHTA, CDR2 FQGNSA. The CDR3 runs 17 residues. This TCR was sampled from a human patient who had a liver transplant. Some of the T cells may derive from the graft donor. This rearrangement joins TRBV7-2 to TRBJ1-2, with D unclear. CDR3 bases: TGTGCCAGCAGCTTAACGAACAGCCGATCGTCTAACTATGGCTACACCTTC. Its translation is CASSLTNSRSSNYGYTF.